Each of the 25 T cell receptor beta chains below was sequenced from the same sample in a study of shared T cell receptors in the human thymus. Generated by immunoSEQ multiplex PCR, the TCRdb table keeps only in-frame clones and is missing some. In the table there are hundreds of thousands of clones, around 87% of which are singletons. This sample also appeared in a second study, on human thymus T cells.

Input material: thymocytes. Receptor source: a boy in the first two years of life with a congenital heart defect.

This clone was found once. The chain joins TRBV18 to TRBJ2-3, with 7 bases that match TRBD2. Germline lookup yields CDR1 KGHSH and CDR2 LQKENI. The J segment lost 2 bases and the V segment lost 1 base, leaving 6 bases of the junction unmatched. This CDR3 has 16 residues. The DNA for the CDR3 is TGTGCCAGCTCACCACTCATGAGCGGGAACACAGATACGCAGTATTTT. Protein product: CASSPLMSGNTDTQYF.

This chain links TRBV10-2 with TRBJ1-4; no definite D call. Germline-derived CDR1 and CDR2 are WSHSY and SAAADI. The ends were cut back, 4 bases at V and 7 bases at J, with 13 bases in the middle. There are 14 residues in the CDR3. In DNA, the CDR3 is TGCGCCAGCAGTGCCCCGGGCGGAGGTGAAAAACTGTTTTTT. It specifies CASSAPGGGEKLFF.

The chain couples TRBV15 to TRBJ2-2; the match to TRBD1 covers 9 bases. Germline V gene sequence: CDR1 LNHNV, CDR2 YYDKDF (reference sequence). Losses at the gene ends were 6 bases for V and 0 bases for J; bases not matched to a gene: 11. The CDR3 loop spans 18 amino acids. CDR3 region: CATRIPDRGNANTGELFF. CDR3 bases: TGTGCCACCAGGATCCCGGACAGGGGTAACGCGAACACCGGGGAGCTGTTTTTT.

The V call is TRBV12-5, the J call TRBJ2-1, with TRBD2 identical over 8 bases. This CDR3 spans 15 amino acids. Germline CDR1 and CDR2: LGHNT and FRNRAP. J lost 5 bases, V lost 3 bases, and 6 bases had no gene match. The CDR3 loop is CASGFRVSGNNEQFF. CDR3 bases: TGTGCTAGTGGTTTCCGAGTTAGCGGGAACAATGAGCAGTTCTTC.

This clone appeared once. This chain's CDR3 is CASSLFPRDRDPPDTQYF. Written as DNA, the CDR3 is TGTGCCAGCAGTTTATTTCCCCGGGACAGGGATCCTCCAGATACGCAGTATTTT. The J gene is TRBJ2-3, the V gene TRBV7-9, with 9 bases identical to TRBD1. The CDR3 sequence is 18 residues long. Germline V gene sequence: CDR1 SEHNR, CDR2 FQNEAQ (reference sequence). The J segment lost 4 bases and the V segment lost 6 bases, leaving 17 bases of the junction unmatched.

A single count supports this clone. The V call is TRBV15, the J call TRBJ2-3, with D maybe TRBD1 (6 bases). V was clipped by 5 bases and J by 1 base, with 16 bases between them. The germline V gene encodes CDR1 LNHNV and CDR2 YYDKDF (reference sequence). This CDR3 comprises 16 residues. The CDR3 DNA reads TGTGCCACCAGCCTCACTCGGGACACTTGCACAGATACGCAGTATTTT. It is translated as CATSLTRDTCTDTQYF. Filled out from reference TRBV15 and TRBJ2-3, the complete variable domain reads DAMVIQNPRYQVTQFGKPVTLSCSQTLNHNVMYWYQQKSSQAPKLLFHYYDKDFNNEADTPDNFQSRRPNTSFCFLDIRSPGLGDTAMYLCATSLTRDTCTDTQYFGPGTRLTVL.

The rearrangement joins TRBV30 to TRBJ2-6; 10 nucleotides align to TRBD1. Germline CDR1 GTSNPN, CDR2 SVGIG (reference sequence). Trimming removed 3 bases from V and 2 bases from J; junction bases left unmatched: 13. The CDR3 consists of 19 residues. CDR3 DNA sequence: TGTGCCTGGAGGGGTTCCGGGGACAGGGGTGTGGCTGGGGCCAACGTCCTGACTTTC. Protein sequence: CAWRGSGDRGVAGANVLTF. The variable domain in full, with the rest retrieved from reference TRBV30 and TRBJ2-6, is SQTIHQWPATLVQPVGSPLSLECTVEGTSNPNLYWYRQAAGRGLQLLFYSVGIGQISSEVPQNLSASRPQDRQFILSSKKLLLSDSGFYLCAWRGSGDRGVAGANVLTFGAGSRLTVL.

The J gene is TRBJ2-7, the V gene TRBV19; TRBD1 is a possible D gene (5 bases). Germline V gene lookup returns CDR1 LNHDA and CDR2 SQIVND (reference sequence). The CDR3 is 16 residues long. The germline V and J ends were trimmed by 3 bases and 5 bases, with 20 bases remaining between them. The DNA for the CDR3 is TGTGCCAGTAGTATGGGGTCGACAGTCTCCAGCCACGAGCAGTACTTC. The encoded protein is CASSMGSTVSSHEQYF.

This sequence joins TRBV5-8 and TRBJ1-1, with D perhaps TRBD1 (5 bases). Germline CDR1 is SGHTS and CDR2 is YDEGEE. The CDR3 loop spans 16 amino acids. V gave up 0 bases and J gave up 1 base, with 13 bases separating them. Here the CDR3 reads CASSLDDSPGNTEAFF. The CDR3 nucleotides read TGTGCCAGCAGCTTGGATGACAGTCCCGGGAACACTGAAGCTTTCTTT.

The V call is TRBV25-1, the J call TRBJ2-3; 12 positions match TRBD2. CDR1 and CDR2 from the germline V gene are MGHDK and SYGVNS. This CDR3 spans 16 amino acids. The V and J ends lost 4 bases and 5 bases, in that order; junction bases with no gene match: 7. CDR3 DNA sequence: TGTGCCAGCAGTGCCCTAGCGGGAGGGCCAATAGATACGCAGTATTTT. Translation gives CASSALAGGPIDTQYF.

Concerning this clone itself: Other DNA sequences from this sample encode an identical CDR3 as well. This sequence joins TRBV4-3 and TRBJ2-3; 7 nucleotides line up with TRBD1. Germline V gene data show CDR1 as LGHNA and CDR2 as YSLEER. This CDR3 is built from 15 residues. V shed 5 bases and J 1 base; nucleotides not matched to a gene: 6. This chain's CDR3 is CASSSRQGGTDTQYF. DNA of the CDR3: TGCGCCAGCAGCAGCCGACAGGGTGGCACAGATACGCAGTATTTT.

The chain links TRBV15 to TRBJ1-3; 7 bases agree with TRBD1. The V gene's germline CDR1 is LNHNV and CDR2 YYDKDF (reference sequence). This CDR3 is 16 amino acids long. V trimming: 4 bases; J trimming: 4 bases; junction bases outside the gene matches: 10. CDR3 nucleotide sequence: TGTGCCACCAGCATCCCAACAGGGGCCTCGGGAAACACCATATATTTT. Residues: CATSIPTGASGNTIYF.

On this clone itself: One junction end does not reproduce the germline sequence, and a read error may be involved. The same CDR3 arises from other DNA sequences in this sample as well. The chain couples TRBV9 to TRBJ1-6, with 8 nucleotides matching TRBD1. Germline V gene data show CDR1 as SGDLS and CDR2 as YYNGEE. The CDR3 covers 14 residues. The DNA for the CDR3 is TGTGCCAGCAGCGGACAGGGGTATAATTCCCCCCTCCACTTT. It specifies CASSGQGYNSPLHF.

The chain joins TRBV7-2 to TRBJ1-6, with a possible D match to TRBD1 (5 bases). V was cut by 2 bases and J by 9 bases, with 23 bases left in between. Germline CDR1 SGHTA, CDR2 FQGNSA. This CDR3 comprises 18 residues. CDR3 residues: CASSLIIQLQGTGSPLHF. The CDR3 bases are TGTGCCAGCAGCTTAATCATCCAACTCCAGGGAACGGGTTCACCCCTCCACTTT.

This chain connects TRBV5-5 to TRBJ2-3; tentative D call: TRBD1 (6 bases). CDR1 and CDR2 (germline): SGHKS, YYEKEE (reference sequence). This CDR3 is 14 amino acids long. V lost 3 bases to trimming and J lost 3 bases, with 11 bases between them. The CDR3 DNA reads TGTGCCAGCAGCTCAGGGGTAAGGACAGATACGCAGTATTTT. Translation gives CASSSGVRTDTQYF.

The rearrangement links TRBV19 to TRBJ2-5, with 11 bases aligning to TRBD1. From germline, CDR1 is LNHDA and CDR2 SQIVND (reference sequence). The V gene end was trimmed by 5 bases and the J gene end by 3 bases; junction bases not matched to a gene: 2. The length of the CDR3 is 14 residues. The CDR3 nucleotides read TGTGCCAGTAGTGCGGGACAGGGGGAAGAGACCCAGTACTTC. This sequence encodes CASSAGQGEETQYF.

V is TRBV23-1 and J is TRBJ1-2, with 8 nucleotides matching TRBD1. TRBV23-1 is an open reading frame whose function is uncertain. This CDR3 spans 15 amino acids. Trimming removed 7 bases from V and 4 bases from J; junction bases left unmatched: 11. The CDR3 nucleotides read TGCGCCAGCACCTCCCTCAGGGGGCGCGGCTATGGCTACACCTTC. It codes for CASTSLRGRGYGYTF.

V usage is TRBV18 and J usage is TRBJ2-1; 8 bases line up with TRBD2. The CDR3 contains 15 residues. J was trimmed by 5 bases and V by 2 bases; bases with no gene match: 5. Per germline, CDR1 KGHSH and CDR2 LQKENI. As DNA, the CDR3 is TGTGCCAGCTCACCAGGAGGGACTAGGAACAATGAGCAGTTCTTC. Residues: CASSPGGTRNNEQFF. The full variable domain, its missing parts supplied by reference TRBV18 and TRBJ2-1, is NAGVMQNPRHLVRRRGQEARLRCSPMKGHSHVYWYRQLPEEGLKFMVYLQKENIIDESGMPKERFSAEFPKEGPSILRIQQVVRGDSAAYFCASSPGGTRNNEQFFGPGTRLTVL.

This rearrangement joins TRBV25-1 to TRBJ1-3; 7 bases are shared with TRBD1. CDR3 length: 16 amino acids. V lost 5 bases, J lost 0 bases, and 7 bases stayed unmatched. The germline gives CDR1 MGHDK, CDR2 SYGVNS. For the CDR3, the DNA is TGTGCCAGCAGTCGGGACGGGACAGCCTCTGGAAACACCATATATTTT. This codes for CASSRDGTASGNTIYF.

The V call is TRBV27, the J call TRBJ2-1, with 7 bases aligning to TRBD1. The CDR3 runs 17 residues. The trim removed 4 bases at V and 4 bases at J, leaving 13 bases unmatched. The V gene's germline CDR1 is MNHEY and CDR2 SMNVEV (reference sequence). The chain's CDR3 is CASSYIRGHHTYNEQFF. The CDR3 DNA reads as TGTGCCAGCAGTTATATTAGGGGGCATCATACATACAATGAGCAGTTCTTC.

The chain couples TRBV19 to TRBJ2-2; unclear D gene. The CDR3 is 17 amino acids. V lost 7 bases to trimming and J lost 0 bases, with 18 bases between them. The germline CDR1 and CDR2 sequences are LNHDA and SQIVND (reference sequence). In DNA form, the CDR3 reads TGTGCCAGTACCGAATTGAGACAAGCAACGAACACCGGGGAGCTGTTTTTT. It yields the protein CASTELRQATNTGELFF.

There are a few counts of this clone. The chain joins TRBV4-3 to TRBJ1-1, with TRBD1 as a possible D gene (5 bases). Per germline, CDR1 LGHNA and CDR2 YSLEER. The CDR3 runs 14 residues. The V end was cut by 6 bases, the J end by 3 bases, with 14 bases between. CDR3 loop: CASRPRGEDTEAFF. In DNA, the CDR3 is TGCGCCAGCAGACCACGGGGGGAAGACACTGAAGCTTTCTTT.

This clone was recorded once. V and J are TRBV15 and TRBJ2-7, with TRBD2 matching over 10 bases. The germline gives CDR1 LNHNV, CDR2 YYDKDF (reference sequence). The CDR3 totals 17 residues. V dropped 5 bases and J dropped 2; count of bases not matched to a gene: 12. DNA for the CDR3: TGTGCCACCAGCGACCTAAAGCGGGAGGGATATACCTACGAGCAGTACTTC. Translation: CATSDLKREGYTYEQYF.

In this sample, this clone turned up once. The genes are TRBV5-6 and TRBJ1-1; 8 bases align to TRBD1. Per the germline V gene, CDR1 is SGHDT and CDR2 is YYEEEE. V shed 6 bases, J shed 1 base, and the junction held 5 bases outside the gene matches. The CDR3 spans 14 residues. The CDR3 sequence: CASTGQGWNTEAFF. The CDR3 DNA sequence: TGTGCCAGCACCGGACAGGGTTGGAACACTGAAGCTTTCTTT.

This clone was seen a single time. The J gene is TRBJ2-2, the V gene TRBV29-1, with TRBD2 identical over 8 bases. This CDR3 has 17 amino acids. CDR1 SQVTM and CDR2 ANQGSEA come from the germline V gene. V dropped 0 bases and J dropped 3; count of bases not matched to a gene: 9. Here the CDR3 DNA reads TGCAGCGTTGAAGATCCCGCGATAGCGGGATACACCGGGGAGCTGTTTTTT. Protein product: CSVEDPAIAGYTGELFF.